This TCR beta chain is drawn from a study of T cells in Graves' hyperthyroidism and ophthalmopathy. V gave up 0 bases and J gave up 0 bases, with 11 bases separating them. The CDR3 sequence is 16 residues long. Germline V gene lookup returns CDR1 MNHEY and CDR2 SVGAGI. Amplified regions were TCR beta CDR3 sequences from RNA transcripts. With the HTBI primer set, the TCR CDR3 went through a first round of RT-PCR. TCRdb used MiXCR to reprocess the multiplex PCR reads, holding one entry per CDR3 protein. Seen here are about 200,000 distinct CDR3 sequences, less than 20% observed once, and the top ten hold around 52%. This clonotype occurred many times.

J is TRBJ1-1 and V is TRBV6-5; D might be TRBD1 (5 bases). The TCR originated in a woman aged 50 to 60 with Graves' hyperthyroidism. The sample taken for sequencing was blood. DNA for the CDR3: TGTGCCAGCAGTTACTCGAAAAAGGGGATGAACACTGAAGCTTTCTTT. Its translation is CASSYSKKGMNTEAFF.